Shown below are 27 T cell receptor beta chains from a single sample sequenced in a study of cytomegalovirus exposure and HLA in healthy donors. PCR employed 60 Vbeta and 13 Jbeta primers. Using immunoSEQ multiplex PCR, the repertoire was profiled, and TCRdb retains in-frame clones only, with some absent. The sample comprises 85,000 to 130,000 clones, 76% of which are singletons, and about 5.4% rests with the top ten. Sequencing used PBMCs. These receptors came from a woman younger than 30 in good health and CMV-seropositive.

The genes are TRBV2 and TRBJ2-1, with no clear D. This CDR3 is 12 amino acids long. Trimming pared 11 bases from V and 4 bases from J, leaving 12 bases between. Germline values: CDR1 SNHLY, CDR2 FYNNEI. The CDR3 is CAGNREYNEQFF. The DNA of the CDR3 is TGTGCCGGCAACCGAGAGTACAATGAGCAGTTCTTC.

This clone was seen a single time. This rearrangement joins TRBV5-6 to TRBJ1-1, with unresolved D. The CDR3 consists of 15 residues. Germline CDR1 reads SGHDT; CDR2 reads YYEEEE. V lost 4 bases to trimming and J lost 1 base, with 14 bases between them. This CDR3 is CASSPPGGTNTEAFF. CDR3 nucleotide sequence: TGTGCCAGCAGCCCACCGGGTGGAACGAACACTGAAGCTTTCTTT.

V usage is TRBV19 and J usage is TRBJ1-4, with 8 bases that match TRBD1. Trimming took 3 bases from V and 7 from J; bases not matched to a gene: 4. This CDR3 spans 14 amino acids. The V gene's germline CDR1 is LNHDA and CDR2 SQIVND (reference sequence). CDR3 residues: CASSIARGREKLFF. The CDR3 DNA follows: TGTGCCAGTAGTATTGCCAGGGGGCGTGAAAAACTGTTTTTT.

The chain has TRBV2 and TRBJ1-4; D is unresolved. The CDR3 has 14 amino acids. Germline V lookup: CDR1 SNHLY, CDR2 FYNNEI. V was shortened by 3 bases and J by 0 bases, with 5 bases between the two germline ends. The CDR3 sequence: CASSEPATNEKLFF. The DNA for the CDR3 is TGTGCCAGCAGTGAGCCGGCAACTAATGAAAAACTGTTTTTT. The variable domain in full, with the rest retrieved from reference TRBV2 and TRBJ1-4, is EPEVTQTPSHQVTQMGQEVILRCVPISNHLYFYWYRQILGQKVEFLVSFYNNEISEKSEIFDDQFSVERPDGSNFTLKIRSTKLEDSAMYFCASSEPATNEKLFFGSGTQLSVL.

The chain has TRBV6-4 and TRBJ1-2, with D tentatively TRBD1 (5 bases). Trimming removed 2 bases at V and 8 bases at J, with 6 bases between. The germline V gene has CDR1 MRHNA and CDR2 SNTAGT. This CDR3 region has 11 residues. CDR3 sequence reads: CASSDGAGYTF. For the CDR3, the DNA is TGTGCCAGCAGTGACGGGGCCGGCTACACCTTC.

This chain connects TRBV4-1 to TRBJ2-1; 9 bases are shared with TRBD2. Germline values: CDR1 MGHRA, CDR2 YSYEKL. With V trimmed by 3 bases and J by 8 bases, 11 bases remained unmatched. CDR3 length equals 16 residues. The CDR3 DNA is TGCGCCAGCAGCCAGAGCGAGGGCGGGAGGGTCGATGAGCAGTTCTTC. Its translation: CASSQSEGGRVDEQFF.

The chain carries TRBV9 and TRBJ2-3, with 9 bases lining up with TRBD2. The CDR3 runs 19 residues. CDR1 is SGDLS and CDR2 is YYNGEE in the germline V gene. The V segment lost 0 bases and the J segment 4 bases; nucleotides outside the gene matches: 15. The CDR3 region is CASSVGPRAGGLMADTQYF. Here the CDR3 DNA reads TGTGCCAGCAGCGTAGGTCCTCGAGCGGGAGGCCTAATGGCAGATACGCAGTATTTT. Full variable domain (remainder filled in from reference TRBV9 and TRBJ2-3): DSGVTQTPKHLITATGQRVTLRCSPRSGDLSVYWYQQSLDQGLQFLIQYYNGEERAKGNILERFSAQQFPDLHSELNLSSLELGDSALYFCASSVGPRAGGLMADTQYFGPGTRLTVL.

The sample holds a few counts of this clone. The chain combines TRBV27 with TRBJ1-6, with a possible D match to TRBD1 (5 bases). Germline V lookup: CDR1 MNHEY, CDR2 SMNVEV (reference sequence). The V and J ends lost 6 bases and 4 bases respectively, with 7 bases between them. The CDR3 consists of 13 residues. CDR3 loop: CASRTAYNSPLHF. In DNA, the CDR3 is TGTGCCAGCAGGACAGCTTATAATTCACCCCTCCACTTT.

The V gene is TRBV5-1, the J gene TRBJ2-7; 9 bases line up with TRBD2. The trim removed 4 bases at V and 6 bases at J, leaving 8 bases unmatched. CDR1 and CDR2 (germline): SGHRS, YFSETQ. The CDR3 covers 14 residues. CDR3 DNA sequence: TGCGCCAGCAGCGCTAGCGGGACCACTGGCGAGCAGTACTTC. It translates to CASSASGTTGEQYF.

This sequence joins TRBV2 and TRBJ2-7; unclear D gene. CDR1 and CDR2 from the germline V gene are SNHLY and FYNNEI. This CDR3 has 13 amino acids. Trimming took off 6 bases at V and 2 bases at J, with 11 bases between the two ends. The CDR3 nucleotides are TGTGCCAGCAGCCCCCTAAGTACCTACGAGCAGTACTTC. Its protein product is CASSPLSTYEQYF.

The gene calls are TRBV28 and TRBJ2-7; tentatively, D is TRBD2 (6 bases). From germline, CDR1 is MDHEN and CDR2 SYDVKM. The CDR3 consists of 12 residues. V was trimmed by 4 bases and J by 12 bases, leaving 16 bases between them. The CDR3 loop reads CASSSPGGLLYF. For the CDR3, the DNA is TGTGCCAGCAGTTCACCCGGGGGACTCTTGTACTTC. The whole variable domain, remainder taken from reference TRBV28 and TRBJ2-7, is DVKVTQSSRYLVKRTGEKVFLECVQDMDHENMFWYRQDPGLGLRLIYFSYDVKMKEKGDIPEGYSVSREKKERFSLILESASTNQTSMYLCASSSPGGLLYFGPGTRLTVT.

The V call is TRBV27, the J call TRBJ2-3; D unclear. The CDR3 consists of 10 residues. V was trimmed by 9 bases and J by 3 bases, leaving 4 bases between them. Germline values: CDR1 MNHEY, CDR2 SMNVEV (reference sequence). This CDR3 is CARRTDTQYF. The CDR3 DNA follows: TGTGCCAGACGGACAGATACGCAGTATTTT.

The V and J genes are TRBV7-8 and TRBJ2-1; TRBD1 is a possible D gene (6 bases). CDR3 size: 20 residues. V lost 5 bases and J lost 0, with 26 bases in between. Germline CDR1 is SGHVS and CDR2 is FQNEAQ. The CDR3 spells CASSQTRGISHRVSYNEQFF. The DNA of the CDR3 is TGTGCCAGCAGCCAAACTAGGGGAATCTCGCACAGGGTCTCCTACAATGAGCAGTTCTTC.

This chain links TRBV19 with TRBJ2-3; D ambiguous. Per germline, CDR1 LNHDA and CDR2 SQIVND (reference sequence). V lost 5 bases, J lost 4 bases, and 10 bases lay in between. The CDR3 consists of 13 residues. CDR3 bases: TGTGCCAGTAGTGTCCTCGCGGCAGATACGCAGTATTTT. This encodes CASSVLAADTQYF.

This chain connects TRBV4-1 to TRBJ2-2, with a tentative D call TRBD1 (6 bases). This CDR3 spans 17 amino acids. The V end was cut by 0 bases, the J end by 5 bases, with 16 bases between. The germline CDR1 and CDR2 sequences are MGHRA and YSYEKL. Here the CDR3 DNA reads TGCGCCAGCAGCCAAGATCAAGGGGGATCAAGGACCGGGGAGCTGTTTTTT. This translates into CASSQDQGGSRTGELFF.

Comment on this clone: The junction and the germline gene differ at one end; a read error may be behind it. The chain carries TRBV30 and TRBJ1-1, with TRBD1 as a possible D gene (5 bases). This CDR3 spans 13 amino acids. Germline CDR1 is GTSNPN and CDR2 is SVGIG (reference sequence). CDR3 in amino acids: CAWSVQAETEDFF. The CDR3 DNA follows: TGTGCCTGGAGTGTACAGGCAGAAACTGAAGATTTCTTT.

This sequence joins TRBV28 and TRBJ1-4; TRBD1 is a possible D gene (5 bases). Germline V lookup: CDR1 MDHEN, CDR2 SYDVKM. This CDR3 comprises 15 residues. Between the trimmed V and J ends, which lost 5 bases and 11 bases, there was a span of 21 bases. CDR3 sequence (DNA): TGTGCCAGCAGTCTTCTGAGCTCAGGGATTGGGAAACTGTTTTTT. It codes for CASSLLSSGIGKLFF.

This clone was seen only a few times. This chain connects TRBV5-6 to TRBJ2-1; no firm D call. V lost 0 bases, J lost 3 bases, and 10 bases lay in between. Per the germline V gene, CDR1 is SGHDT and CDR2 is YYEEEE. CDR3 size: 15 residues. The CDR3 protein is CASSLAELLYNEQFF. CDR3 bases: TGTGCCAGCAGCTTGGCTGAGCTCCTCTACAATGAGCAGTTCTTC.

The CDR3: CASTGGRPSYEQYF. For the CDR3, the DNA is TGTGCCAGCACAGGCGGGAGGCCTTCCTACGAGCAGTACTTC. The V and J genes are TRBV28 and TRBJ2-5, with 8 positions matching TRBD2. With the DNA end fitting TRBJ2-7 better, the J assignment may be wrong. The CDR3 is 14 residues long. Germline V gene lookup returns CDR1 MDHEN and CDR2 SYDVKM.

This chain uses TRBV13 with TRBJ2-1, with 10 bases lining up with TRBD1. The CDR3 extends over 16 amino acids. Per germline, CDR1 PRHDT and CDR2 FYEKMQ (reference sequence). The V segment lost 2 bases and the J segment 6 bases; nucleotides outside the gene matches: 7. CDR3 region: CASSLFGTGVVNEQFF. The CDR3 region has the DNA TGTGCCAGCAGCTTATTCGGGACAGGGGTTGTCAATGAGCAGTTCTTC.

V usage is TRBV6-1 and J usage is TRBJ2-5; the D gene is possibly TRBD2 (7 bases). Trimming removed 8 bases from V and 4 bases from J, with 17 bases in between. CDR3 length: 14 residues. Germline V gives CDR1 MNHNS, CDR2 SASEGT. CDR3 loop: CASVRGGKGETQYF. The CDR3 nucleotides read TGTGCCAGCGTGAGGGGGGGGAAGGGAGAGACCCAGTACTTC.

The chain recombines TRBV6-5 with TRBJ2-1; TRBD2 might be the D (6 bases). In germline, CDR1 is MNHEY, CDR2 SVGAGI. This CDR3 region has 15 residues. V shed 4 bases and J shed 4 bases, with 14 bases lying between them. The CDR3 DNA follows: TGTGCCAGCAGTTTGACTAGGGAGAAGTACAATGAGCAGTTCTTC. Amino acids: CASSLTREKYNEQFF.

This clone was observed once. Here the CDR3 DNA reads TGTGCCAGCAGCCAGGAGGGCTCCTACAATGAGCAGTTCTTC. Its translation is CASSQEGSYNEQFF. The rearrangement links TRBV6-6 to TRBJ2-1, with TRBD2 as a possible D gene (6 bases). Germline lookup yields CDR1 MNHNY and CDR2 SVGAGI (reference sequence). CDR3 length: 14 amino acids. Trimming stripped 6 bases from V and 0 bases from J, with 9 bases between.

This clone has only a few counts. The chain employs TRBV7-9 and TRBJ2-1, with 9 bases fitting TRBD2. The junction had 10 bases not matched to a gene; V was cut back by 1 base and J by 0 bases. The CDR3 totals 19 residues. Germline loops: CDR1 SEHNR, CDR2 FQNEAQ (reference sequence). CDR3 nucleotide sequence: TGTGCCAGCAGCTTAGGGAAGCTGCGGGGGGGGAGCTCCTACAATGAGCAGTTCTTC. Translated, it gives CASSLGKLRGGSSYNEQFF.

Written as DNA, the CDR3 is TGTGCCAGCAGTCTAATTGATGCAACTAATGAAAAACTGTTTTTT. It specifies CASSLIDATNEKLFF. The chain carries TRBV28 and TRBJ1-4; D not certain. Germline loops: CDR1 MDHEN, CDR2 SYDVKM. Trimming removed 5 bases from V and 0 bases from J, with 10 bases in between. The CDR3 is 15 amino acids.

The chain couples TRBV5-1 to TRBJ2-1; 8 nucleotides agree with TRBD1. The CDR3 is made up of 16 amino acids. V dropped 4 bases and J dropped 7; count of bases not matched to a gene: 13. From germline, CDR1 is SGHRS and CDR2 YFSETQ. CDR3 region: CASSREGQVGMNEQFF. The CDR3 DNA is TGCGCCAGCAGCAGAGAGGGACAGGTGGGGATGAATGAGCAGTTCTTC.

V gene TRBV14 combines with J gene TRBJ2-3; the D is unclear. This CDR3 is built from 12 residues. CDR1 is SGHDN and CDR2 is FVKESK in the germline V gene. Trimming took 1 base from V and 6 from J, leaving 5 bases between them. The CDR3 loop reads CASSQASDTQYF. CDR3 bases: TGTGCCAGCAGCCAAGCTTCTGATACGCAGTATTTT.